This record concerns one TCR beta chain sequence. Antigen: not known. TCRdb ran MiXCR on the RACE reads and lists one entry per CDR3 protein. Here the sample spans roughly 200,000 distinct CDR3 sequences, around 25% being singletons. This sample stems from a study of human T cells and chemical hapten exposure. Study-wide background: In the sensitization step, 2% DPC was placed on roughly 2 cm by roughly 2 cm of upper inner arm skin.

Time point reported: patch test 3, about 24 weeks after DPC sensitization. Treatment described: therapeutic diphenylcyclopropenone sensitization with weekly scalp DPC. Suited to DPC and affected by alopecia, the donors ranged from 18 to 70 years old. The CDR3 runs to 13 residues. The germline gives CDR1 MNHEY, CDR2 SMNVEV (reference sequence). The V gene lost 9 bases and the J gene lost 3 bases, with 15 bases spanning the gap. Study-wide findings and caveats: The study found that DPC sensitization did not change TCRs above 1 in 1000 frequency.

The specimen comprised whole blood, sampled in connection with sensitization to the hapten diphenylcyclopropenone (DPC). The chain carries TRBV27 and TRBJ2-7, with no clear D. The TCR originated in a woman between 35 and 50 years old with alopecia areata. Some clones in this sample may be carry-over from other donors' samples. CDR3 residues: CASAVGQDYEQYF. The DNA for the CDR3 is TGTGCCAGTGCCGTCGGGCAGGACTACGAGCAGTACTTC.